The entry below describes one TCR beta chain. Trimming cost V 6 bases and J 9 bases; bases outside gene matches: 6. The CDR3 consists of 14 residues. Germline CDR1 MNHEY, CDR2 SVGAGI. This specimen comes from a study of blood T cell repertoires in COVID-19. Study summary: Samples came from the United States, Italy and Spain, spanning acute and convalescent COVID-19. PBMCs, B-cell-depleted T cells, or T cells were the source of the cDNA or gDNA that made up the material.

Authors' methods: The authors estimated nucleated cell counts from reference gene primer amplification. TCRdb keeps only in-frame clones here, not all; method: immunoSEQ multiplex PCR. The V and J calls and clone size are taken from that table; D and trimming were inferred from the DNA. The sample carries fewer than 200,000 clones, around 90% recorded once. The origin of this receptor is a woman aged 45 to 65 with acute or convalescent COVID-19. The gene calls are TRBV6-5 and TRBJ1-6; 9 bases match TRBD1. The material sequenced was peripheral blood. The CDR3 protein is CASSKGQGGSPLHF. DNA for the CDR3: TGTGCCAGCAGCAAGGGACAGGGCGGTTCACCCCTCCACTTT.